This TCR beta chain is drawn from a study of response to subunit inactivated influenza vaccine. The junction had 7 bases not matched to a gene; V was cut back by 4 bases and J by 5 bases. Germline V gene sequence: CDR1 SGHRS, CDR2 YFSETQ. This CDR3 spans 16 amino acids. TCRdb recomputed calls from the RT-PCR reads with MiXCR, one row per CDR3 protein. The data show about 570,000 distinct CDR3 sequences, approximately 10% seen once. The same sample was also studied in work on T cells expressing NK-cell markers. This second study notes: For TCR beta, cDNA was produced by 5'RACE template switching with UMIs. Eight donors were sequenced, seven testing HCMV-seropositive and one testing seronegative. HCMV specificity of the expanded NKG2C+ T cell clones was not established.

The rearrangement joins TRBV5-1 to TRBJ2-5, with 14 bases fitting TRBD2. The clonotype comes from a man aged 45-60 years who received an inactivated influenza vaccine. Sequenced here: PBMCs from blood, sampled on the day of vaccination. For the CDR3, the DNA is TGCGCCAGCAGCCAGGGACTAGCGGGGGCCCGGGAGACCCAGTACTTC. Residues: CASSQGLAGARETQYF.